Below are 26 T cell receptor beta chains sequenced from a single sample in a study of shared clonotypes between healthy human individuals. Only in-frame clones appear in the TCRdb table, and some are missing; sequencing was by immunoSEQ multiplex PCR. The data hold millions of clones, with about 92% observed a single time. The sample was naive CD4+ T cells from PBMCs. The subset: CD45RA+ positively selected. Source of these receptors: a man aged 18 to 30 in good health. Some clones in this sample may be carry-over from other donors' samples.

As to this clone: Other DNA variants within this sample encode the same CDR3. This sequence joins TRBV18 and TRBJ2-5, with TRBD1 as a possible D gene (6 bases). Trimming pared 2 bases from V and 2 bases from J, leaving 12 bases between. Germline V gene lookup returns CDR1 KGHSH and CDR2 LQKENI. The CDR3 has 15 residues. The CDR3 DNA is TGTGCCAGCTCACCAGGTACAGGGCAGCAAGAGACCCAGTACTTC. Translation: CASSPGTGQQETQYF.

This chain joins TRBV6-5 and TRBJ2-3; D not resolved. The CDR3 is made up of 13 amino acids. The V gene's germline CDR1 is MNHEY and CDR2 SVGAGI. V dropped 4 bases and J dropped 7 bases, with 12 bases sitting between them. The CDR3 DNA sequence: TGTGCCAGCAGTTTTCCCCTGACGAATACGCAGTATTTT. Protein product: CASSFPLTNTQYF.

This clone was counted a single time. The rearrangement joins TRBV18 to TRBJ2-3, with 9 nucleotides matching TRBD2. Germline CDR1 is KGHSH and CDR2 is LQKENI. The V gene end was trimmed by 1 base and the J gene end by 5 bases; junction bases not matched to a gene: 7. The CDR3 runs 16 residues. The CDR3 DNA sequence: TGTGCCAGCTCACCACAACTTAGCGGGAGCGGAGATACGCAGTATTTT. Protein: CASSPQLSGSGDTQYF.

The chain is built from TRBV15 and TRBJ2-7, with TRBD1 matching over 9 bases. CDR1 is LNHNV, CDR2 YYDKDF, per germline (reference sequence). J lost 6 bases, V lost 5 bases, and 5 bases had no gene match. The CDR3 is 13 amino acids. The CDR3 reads CATSVDRGGEQYF. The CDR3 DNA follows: TGTGCCACCAGCGTCGACAGGGGGGGCGAGCAGTACTTC.

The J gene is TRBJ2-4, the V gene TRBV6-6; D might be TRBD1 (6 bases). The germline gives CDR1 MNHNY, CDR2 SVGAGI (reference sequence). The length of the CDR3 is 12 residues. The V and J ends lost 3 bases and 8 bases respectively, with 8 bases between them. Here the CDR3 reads CASSYSGDIQYF. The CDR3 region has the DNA TGTGCCAGCAGTTATTCAGGGGACATTCAGTACTTC.

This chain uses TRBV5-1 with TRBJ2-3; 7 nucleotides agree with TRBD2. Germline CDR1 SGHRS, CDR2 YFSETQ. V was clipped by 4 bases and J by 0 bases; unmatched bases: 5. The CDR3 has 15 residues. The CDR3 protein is CASSQSGTSTDTQYF. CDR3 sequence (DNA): TGCGCCAGCAGCCAGAGCGGGACTAGCACAGATACGCAGTATTTT.

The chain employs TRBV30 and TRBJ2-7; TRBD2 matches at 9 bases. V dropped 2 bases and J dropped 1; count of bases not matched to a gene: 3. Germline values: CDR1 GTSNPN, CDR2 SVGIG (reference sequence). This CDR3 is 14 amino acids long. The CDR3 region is CAWSYSGSSYEQYF. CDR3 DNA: TGTGCCTGGAGTTATAGCGGGAGTTCCTACGAGCAGTACTTC.

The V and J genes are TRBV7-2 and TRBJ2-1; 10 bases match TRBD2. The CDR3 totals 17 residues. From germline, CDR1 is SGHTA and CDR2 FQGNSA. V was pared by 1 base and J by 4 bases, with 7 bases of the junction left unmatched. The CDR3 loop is CASSLVVGLALYNEQFF. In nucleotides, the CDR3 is TGTGCCAGCAGCTTAGTGGTGGGACTAGCGTTATACAATGAGCAGTTCTTC.

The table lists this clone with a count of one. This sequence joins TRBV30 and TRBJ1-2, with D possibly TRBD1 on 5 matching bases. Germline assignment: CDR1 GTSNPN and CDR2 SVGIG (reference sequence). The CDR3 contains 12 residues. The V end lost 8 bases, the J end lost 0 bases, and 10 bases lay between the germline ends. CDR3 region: CAGAGANYGYTF. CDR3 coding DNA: TGTGCCGGGGCGGGAGCTAACTATGGCTACACCTTC.

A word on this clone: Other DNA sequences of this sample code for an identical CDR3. The CDR3 is CASSLASSNQPQHF. In nucleotides, the CDR3 is TGTGCCAGCAGCTTAGCTTCCAGCAATCAGCCCCAGCATTTT. This chain connects TRBV7-8 to TRBJ1-5; D is ambiguous. Trimming shortened V by 0 bases and J by 1 base, and 4 bases separated the two germline ends. The CDR3 sequence is 14 residues long. The germline gives CDR1 SGHVS, CDR2 FQNEAQ.

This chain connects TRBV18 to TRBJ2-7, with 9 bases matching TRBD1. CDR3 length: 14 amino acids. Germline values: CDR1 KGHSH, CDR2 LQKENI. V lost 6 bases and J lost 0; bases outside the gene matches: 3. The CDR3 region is CASSTGGYSYEQYF. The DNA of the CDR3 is TGTGCCAGCTCGACAGGGGGGTACTCCTACGAGCAGTACTTC.

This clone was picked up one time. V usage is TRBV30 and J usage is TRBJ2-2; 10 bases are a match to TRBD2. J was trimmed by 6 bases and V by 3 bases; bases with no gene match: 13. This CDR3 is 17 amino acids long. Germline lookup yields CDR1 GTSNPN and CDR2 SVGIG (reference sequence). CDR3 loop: CAWRVGASGSFSGELFF. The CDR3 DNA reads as TGTGCCTGGAGAGTCGGCGCTAGCGGGAGTTTCTCCGGGGAGCTGTTTTTT.

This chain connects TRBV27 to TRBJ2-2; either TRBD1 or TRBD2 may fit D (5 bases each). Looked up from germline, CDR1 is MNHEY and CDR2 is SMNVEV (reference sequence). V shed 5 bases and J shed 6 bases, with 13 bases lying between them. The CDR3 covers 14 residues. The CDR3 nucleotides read TGTGCCAGCAGTCCCGTAAGGGGAGCCGGGGAGCTGTTTTTT. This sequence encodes CASSPVRGAGELFF.

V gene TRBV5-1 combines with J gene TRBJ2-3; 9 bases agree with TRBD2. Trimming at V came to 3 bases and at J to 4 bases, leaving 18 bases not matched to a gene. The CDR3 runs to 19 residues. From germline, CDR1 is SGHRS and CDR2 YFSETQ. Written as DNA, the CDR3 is TGCGCCAGCAGCTCTACCTTTCGCCTAGCGGGATTACGAGCAGATACGCAGTATTTT. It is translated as CASSSTFRLAGLRADTQYF.

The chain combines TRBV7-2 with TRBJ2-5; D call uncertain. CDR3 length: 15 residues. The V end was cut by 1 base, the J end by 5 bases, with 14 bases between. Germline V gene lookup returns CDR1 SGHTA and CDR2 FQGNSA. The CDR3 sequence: CASSLGPPGVETQYF. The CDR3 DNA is TGTGCCAGCAGCTTAGGGCCACCGGGTGTGGAGACCCAGTACTTC.

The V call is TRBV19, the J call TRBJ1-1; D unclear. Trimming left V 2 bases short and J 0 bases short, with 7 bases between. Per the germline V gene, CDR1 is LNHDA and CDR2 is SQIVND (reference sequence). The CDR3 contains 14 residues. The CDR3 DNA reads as TGTGCCAGTAGTATAAGACCCATGAACACTGAAGCTTTCTTT. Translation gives CASSIRPMNTEAFF.

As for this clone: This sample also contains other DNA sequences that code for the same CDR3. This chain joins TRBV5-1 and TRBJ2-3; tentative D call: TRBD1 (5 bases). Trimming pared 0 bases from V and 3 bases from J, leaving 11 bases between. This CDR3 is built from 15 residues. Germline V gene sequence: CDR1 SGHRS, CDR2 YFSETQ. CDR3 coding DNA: TGCGCCAGCAGCTTGGGTCAGGGTGGTACAGATACGCAGTATTTT. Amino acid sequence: CASSLGQGGTDTQYF.

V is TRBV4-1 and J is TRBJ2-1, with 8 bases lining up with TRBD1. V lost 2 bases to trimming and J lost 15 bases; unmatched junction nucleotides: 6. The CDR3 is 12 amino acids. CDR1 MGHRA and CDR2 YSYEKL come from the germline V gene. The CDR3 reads CASSQLGQGPFF. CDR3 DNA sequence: TGCGCCAGCAGCCAACTCGGACAGGGTCCGTTCTTC.

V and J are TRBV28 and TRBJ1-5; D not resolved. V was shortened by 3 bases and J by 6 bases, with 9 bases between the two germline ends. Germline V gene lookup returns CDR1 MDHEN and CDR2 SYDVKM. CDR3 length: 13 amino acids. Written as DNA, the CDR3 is TGTGCCAGCAGTTTTATATCGGGTCAGCCCCAGCATTTT. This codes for CASSFISGQPQHF.

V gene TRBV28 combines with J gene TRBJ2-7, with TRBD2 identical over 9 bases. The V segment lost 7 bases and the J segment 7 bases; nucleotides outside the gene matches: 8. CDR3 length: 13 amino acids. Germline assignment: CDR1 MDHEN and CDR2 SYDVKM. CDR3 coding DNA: TGTGCCAGCACTCTAGCGGGAACGCGGGAGCAGTACTTC. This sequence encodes CASTLAGTREQYF.

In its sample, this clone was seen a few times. CDR3 sequence reads: CASRNSYEQYF. CDR3 in DNA: TGTGCCAGCAGAAACTCCTACGAGCAGTACTTC. The V call is TRBV28, the J call TRBJ2-7, with D uncertain. V was clipped by 6 bases and J by 0 bases, with 3 bases between them. Germline V gene data show CDR1 as MDHEN and CDR2 as SYDVKM. The CDR3 is made up of 11 amino acids.

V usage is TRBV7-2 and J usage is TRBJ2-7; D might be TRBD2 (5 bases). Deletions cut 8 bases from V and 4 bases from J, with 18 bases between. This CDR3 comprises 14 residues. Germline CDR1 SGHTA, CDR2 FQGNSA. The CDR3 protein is CASPGRGSFYEQYF. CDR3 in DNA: TGTGCCAGCCCCGGCCGAGGGAGCTTTTACGAGCAGTACTTC.

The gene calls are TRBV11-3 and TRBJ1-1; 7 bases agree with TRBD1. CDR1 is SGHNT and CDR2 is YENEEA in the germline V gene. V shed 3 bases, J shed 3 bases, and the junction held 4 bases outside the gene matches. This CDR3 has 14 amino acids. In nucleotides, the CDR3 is TGTGCCAGCAGCTTGGCAGGGGGAGACACTGAAGCTTTCTTT. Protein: CASSLAGGDTEAFF.

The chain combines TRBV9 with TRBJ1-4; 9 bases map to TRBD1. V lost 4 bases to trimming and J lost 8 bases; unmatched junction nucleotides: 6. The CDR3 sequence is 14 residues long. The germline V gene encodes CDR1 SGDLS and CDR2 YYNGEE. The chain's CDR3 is CASSPTGGKEKLFF. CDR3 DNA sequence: TGTGCCAGCAGCCCGACAGGGGGGAAGGAAAAACTGTTTTTT.

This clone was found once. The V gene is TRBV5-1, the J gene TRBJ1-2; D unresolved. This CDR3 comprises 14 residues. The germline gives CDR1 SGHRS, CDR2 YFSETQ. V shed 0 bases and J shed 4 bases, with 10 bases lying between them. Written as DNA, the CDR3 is TGCGCCAGCAGCTTGGGGACGAACCCCTATGGCTACACCTTC. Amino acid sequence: CASSLGTNPYGYTF. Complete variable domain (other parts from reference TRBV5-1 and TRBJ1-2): KAGVTQTPRYLIKTRGQQVTLSCSPISGHRSVSWYQQTPGQGLQFLFEYFSETQRNKGNFPGRFSGRQFSNSRSEMNVSTLELGDSALYLCASSLGTNPYGYTFGSGTRLTVV.

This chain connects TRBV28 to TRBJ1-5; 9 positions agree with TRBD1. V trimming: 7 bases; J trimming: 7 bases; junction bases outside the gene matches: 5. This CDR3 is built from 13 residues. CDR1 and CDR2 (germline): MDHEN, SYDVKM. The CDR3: CASTPGTGQPQHF. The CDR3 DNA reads TGTGCCAGCACCCCCGGGACAGGGCAGCCCCAGCATTTT.